These 25 T cell receptor beta chains were sequenced from one sample in a study of OX40 agonist ivuxolimab in advanced cancers. Libraries were prepared through the immunoSEQ multiplex PCR assay. The immuneACCESS repertoire file appears here via TCRdb, limited to in-frame rearrangements. These files lack a portion of the clones; in checked studies, under half of the deficit traces to unresolved V genes, and the cause of the others is not known. The sample data list tens of thousands of clones, and more than 85% of these were observed just once. The ten largest clonotypes hold approximately 1.1% of the sample. Specimen: CD4+ or CD8+ T cells sorted from blood, collected in a trial of the OX40 agonist ivuxolimab. The source of these receptors is an adult with an advanced solid tumor such as melanoma, head and neck, liver or kidney cancer.

The DNA of the CDR3 is TGTGCCATCAGTGGAGGACGGGAGCCCTACAATGAGCAGTTCTTC. This sequence encodes CAISGGREPYNEQFF. The genes are TRBV10-3 and TRBJ2-1, with D perhaps matching TRBD2 (6 bases). CDR3 length: 15 amino acids. Germline CDR1 is ENHRY and CDR2 is SYGVKD. The ends were cut back, 4 bases at V and 2 bases at J, with 12 bases in the middle.

J is TRBJ2-1 and V is TRBV9; D ambiguous. Trimming took 3 bases from V and 6 from J, leaving 7 bases between them. The CDR3 consists of 12 residues. The germline V gene encodes CDR1 SGDLS and CDR2 YYNGEE. The CDR3 spells CASSAGPNEQFF. The CDR3 bases are TGTGCCAGCAGCGCCGGGCCCAATGAGCAGTTCTTC. The full variable domain, rest sourced from reference TRBV9 and TRBJ2-1, is DSGVTQTPKHLITATGQRVTLRCSPRSGDLSVYWYQQSLDQGLQFLIQYYNGEERAKGNILERFSAQQFPDLHSELNLSSLELGDSALYFCASSAGPNEQFFGPGTRLTVL.

CDR3 region: CASSLNRLAGEETQYF. CDR3 sequence (DNA): TGCGCCAGCAGCCTCAACCGACTAGCGGGAGAGGAGACCCAGTACTTC. The V and J genes are TRBV5-1 and TRBJ2-5; TRBD2 aligns across 12 bases. J lost 5 bases, V lost 4 bases, and 9 bases had no gene match. The CDR3 extends over 16 amino acids. Germline V gene sequence: CDR1 SGHRS, CDR2 YFSETQ. Complete variable domain (other parts from reference TRBV5-1 and TRBJ2-5): KAGVTQTPRYLIKTRGQQVTLSCSPISGHRSVSWYQQTPGQGLQFLFEYFSETQRNKGNFPGRFSGRQFSNSRSEMNVSTLELGDSALYLCASSLNRLAGEETQYFGPGTRLLVL.

The chain is built from TRBV19 and TRBJ1-1, with D uncertain. This CDR3 has 13 residues. The V end was cut by 6 bases, the J end by 7 bases, with 15 bases between. Looked up from germline, CDR1 is LNHDA and CDR2 is SQIVND (reference sequence). The CDR3 here is CASSKLDIFEAFF. CDR3 nucleotide sequence: TGTGCCAGTAGCAAGCTCGATATATTTGAAGCTTTCTTT.

The rearrangement links TRBV5-1 to TRBJ2-1, with 13 nucleotides matching TRBD2. This CDR3 has 14 residues. The J segment lost 8 bases and the V segment lost 4 bases, leaving 3 bases of the junction unmatched. The germline V gene has CDR1 SGHRS and CDR2 YFSETQ. CDR3 sequence reads: CASSPLAGGYEQFF. The CDR3 DNA follows: TGCGCCAGCAGCCCACTAGCGGGAGGGTATGAGCAGTTCTTC.

This rearrangement joins TRBV2 to TRBJ2-3; D may be TRBD2 (5 bases). CDR3 length: 14 residues. Trimming removed 4 bases at V and 6 bases at J, with 14 bases between. Per germline, CDR1 SNHLY and CDR2 FYNNEI. CDR3: CASSGGIAWDTQYF. Written as DNA, the CDR3 is TGTGCCAGCAGTGGAGGGATAGCATGGGATACGCAGTATTTT.

The CDR3 DNA follows: TGTGCCAGCAGCTTAGTTACGGGTCGGTGGGAGACCCAGTACTTC. Translation gives CASSLVTGRWETQYF. This chain links TRBV7-2 with TRBJ2-5; D is uncertain. The V gene lost 1 base and the J gene lost 5 bases, with 14 bases spanning the gap. This CDR3 contains 15 residues. Germline values: CDR1 SGHTA, CDR2 FQGNSA.

The chain recombines TRBV19 with TRBJ2-7; 7 bases match TRBD2. The CDR3 has 14 amino acids. The germline V gene encodes CDR1 LNHDA and CDR2 SQIVND (reference sequence). With V trimmed by 4 bases and J by 2 bases, 5 bases remained unmatched. The CDR3 DNA reads as TGTGCCAGTAGTACCCGGGACTACCCCTACGAGCAGTACTTC. Translation gives CASSTRDYPYEQYF.

This chain joins TRBV28 and TRBJ2-3; 10 bases align to TRBD2. Trimming took 8 bases from V and 10 from J; bases not matched to a gene: 15. The germline gives CDR1 MDHEN, CDR2 SYDVKM. The CDR3 is 15 amino acids. For the CDR3, the DNA is TGTGCCAGCCCCCAGCGGGAGGGCCCCGTGGAGGCGCAGTATTTT. The encoded protein is CASPQREGPVEAQYF.

The V and J genes are TRBV7-2 and TRBJ2-1; D is unresolved. V lost 3 bases and J 2 bases, leaving 11 bases between the germline ends. The CDR3 loop spans 15 amino acids. CDR1 is SGHTA, CDR2 FQGNSA, per germline. CDR3 region: CASSFASYAYNEQFF. CDR3 sequence (DNA): TGTGCCAGCAGCTTCGCTTCTTATGCCTACAATGAGCAGTTCTTC. Looking up the rest from reference TRBV7-2 and TRBJ2-1 gives the full variable domain: GAGVSQSPSNKVTEKGKDVELRCDPISGHTALYWYRQSLGQGLEFLIYFQGNSAPDKSGLPSDRFSAERTGGSVSTLTIQRTQQEDSAVYLCASSFASYAYNEQFFGPGTRLTVL.

V and J are TRBV7-8 and TRBJ2-2; D is undetermined. The CDR3 runs 12 residues. Germline V lookup: CDR1 SGHVS, CDR2 FQNEAQ. Trimming pared 6 bases from V and 0 bases from J, leaving 2 bases between. This CDR3 is CASSTNTGELFF. The DNA of the CDR3 is TGTGCCAGCAGTACGAACACCGGGGAGCTGTTTTTT.

The sample holds a few counts of this clone. The rearrangement uses TRBV12-5 and TRBJ2-7; D uncertain. Germline CDR1 and CDR2: LGHNT and FRNRAP. This CDR3 region has 13 residues. V was trimmed by 1 base and J by 2 bases, leaving 6 bases between them. The DNA of the CDR3 is TGTGCTAGTGGTTTGGATGACACCTACGAGCAGTACTTC. This sequence encodes CASGLDDTYEQYF. Full variable domain (outside the CDR3, taken from reference TRBV12-5 and TRBJ2-7): DARVTQTPRHKVTEMGQEVTMRCQPILGHNTVFWYRQTMMQGLELLAYFRNRAPLDDSGMPKDRFSAEMPDATLATLKIQPSEPRDSAVYFCASGLDDTYEQYFGPGTRLTVT.

The J gene is TRBJ2-7, the V gene TRBV18; D may correspond to TRBD1 or TRBD2 (5 bases each). CDR1 is KGHSH and CDR2 is LQKENI in the germline V gene. The CDR3 contains 15 residues. V dropped 0 bases and J dropped 0 bases, with 9 bases sitting between them. CDR3 DNA sequence: TGTGCCAGCTCACCACCGGGACCCTTCTCCTACGAGCAGTACTTC. This sequence encodes CASSPPGPFSYEQYF.

The gene calls are TRBV11-2 and TRBJ1-3, with D possibly being TRBD1 (5 bases). The CDR3 runs 14 residues. V was pared by 5 bases and J by 4 bases, with 12 bases between. Per germline, CDR1 SGHAT and CDR2 FQNNGV. The CDR3: CASSGEGNGNTIYF. The CDR3 nucleotides read TGTGCCAGCAGCGGGGAGGGGAACGGAAACACCATATATTTT. The variable domain in full, with the rest retrieved from reference TRBV11-2 and TRBJ1-3, is EAGVAQSPRYKIIEKRQSVAFWCNPISGHATLYWYQQILGQGPKLLIQFQNNGVVDDSQLPKDRFSAERLKGVDSTLKIQPAKLEDSAVYLCASSGEGNGNTIYFGEGSWLTVV.

The chain uses TRBV4-1 and TRBJ2-7, with 7 bases fitting TRBD1. The junction had 4 bases not matched to a gene; V was cut back by 4 bases and J by 1 base. CDR3 length equals 14 residues. CDR1 is MGHRA, CDR2 YSYEKL, per germline. The CDR3 nucleotides read TGCGCCAGCAGCCTTCGGGACAGATCCTACGAGCAGTACTTC. Its translation is CASSLRDRSYEQYF.

The chain couples TRBV5-4 to TRBJ2-3, with 8 nucleotides matching TRBD2. Germline V CDR1 and CDR2: SGHNT, YYREEE (reference sequence). Germline trimming cut 4 bases from V and 2 bases from J; bases unmatched to any gene: 15. This CDR3 is built from 18 residues. CDR3 nucleotide sequence: TGTGCCAGCAGCCGCAGGAGCGGGAGTTCCCACGACACAGATACGCAGTATTTT. It codes for CASSRRSGSSHDTDTQYF. Looking up the rest from reference TRBV5-4 and TRBJ2-3 gives the full variable domain: ETGVTQSPTHLIKTRGQQVTLRCSSQSGHNTVSWYQQALGQGPQFIFQYYREEENGRGNFPPRFSGLQFPNYSSELNVNALELDDSALYLCASSRRSGSSHDTDTQYFGPGTRLTVL.

In this sample, this clone turned up once. V is TRBV28 and J is TRBJ2-7; TRBD1 matches at 8 bases. Germline V lookup: CDR1 MDHEN, CDR2 SYDVKM. V lost 5 bases and J lost 0; bases outside the gene matches: 6. The CDR3 consists of 15 residues. The CDR3, as DNA: TGTGCCAGCAGTACAGGGGGATTAAGCTCCTACGAGCAGTACTTC. It is translated as CASSTGGLSSYEQYF.

This chain joins TRBV19 and TRBJ1-4; D is unresolved. The ends were cut back, 3 bases at V and 2 bases at J, with 19 bases in the middle. CDR3 length: 18 amino acids. Germline V CDR1 and CDR2: LNHDA, SQIVND (reference sequence). The CDR3 loop reads CASSMGRVQLSTNEKLFF. The CDR3 region has the DNA TGTGCCAGTAGTATGGGTAGGGTTCAGCTTTCGACTAATGAAAAACTGTTTTTT.

CDR3 region: CASSPLDTSSYEQYF. DNA for the CDR3: TGTGCCAGTAGTCCGTTGGACACTAGCTCCTACGAGCAGTACTTC. The gene calls are TRBV19 and TRBJ2-7; D possibly uses TRBD1 or TRBD2 (5 bases each). This CDR3 has 15 residues. The germline V and J ends were trimmed by 5 bases and 0 bases, with 14 bases remaining between them. From germline, CDR1 is LNHDA and CDR2 SQIVND (reference sequence).

By its share, this clone is medium-sized. The chain is built from TRBV7-7 and TRBJ1-2; 12 bases map to TRBD1. In germline, CDR1 is SSHAT, CDR2 FNYEAQ (reference sequence). This CDR3 has 15 residues. Written as DNA, the CDR3 is TGTGTTCCCGCTTCCGGGACAGGGGGCCCGGATGGCTACACCTTC. This gives the protein CVPASGTGGPDGYTF.

The chain employs TRBV2 and TRBJ2-5, with 7 bases that match TRBD1. V dropped 7 bases and J dropped 5; count of bases not matched to a gene: 4. Germline V lookup: CDR1 SNHLY, CDR2 FYNNEI. The CDR3 totals 12 residues. In DNA, the CDR3 is TGTGCCAGCATCGGACAGGCGGAGACCCAGTACTTC. The encoded protein is CASIGQAETQYF.

In nucleotides, the CDR3 is TGTGCCAGCAGCCCAGGGACCACGTGGGAGCAGTACTTC. It specifies CASSPGTTWEQYF. This sequence joins TRBV7-9 and TRBJ2-7; TRBD1 or TRBD2 may be the D gene (5 bases each). This CDR3 has 13 amino acids. V was pared by 5 bases and J by 7 bases, with 15 bases between. Germline V gene data show CDR1 as SEHNR and CDR2 as FQNEAQ (reference sequence).

The rearrangement joins TRBV9 to TRBJ2-5; 8 positions match TRBD1. V gave up 2 bases and J gave up 3 bases; unmatched junction bases: 3. The CDR3 sequence is 14 residues long. CDR1 SGDLS and CDR2 YYNGEE come from the germline V gene. DNA for the CDR3: TGTGCCAGCAGCGTTGGACAGGGAAAAGAGACCCAGTACTTC. It codes for CASSVGQGKETQYF. Using reference TRBV9 and TRBJ2-5 for the parts outside the CDR3, the full variable domain is DSGVTQTPKHLITATGQRVTLRCSPRSGDLSVYWYQQSLDQGLQFLIQYYNGEERAKGNILERFSAQQFPDLHSELNLSSLELGDSALYFCASSVGQGKETQYFGPGTRLLVL.

The chain has TRBV4-3 and TRBJ1-1; 10 bases fit TRBD1. Per germline, CDR1 LGHNA and CDR2 YSLEER. The J segment lost 4 bases and the V segment lost 8 bases, leaving 7 bases of the junction unmatched. This CDR3 spans 14 amino acids. CDR3 in amino acids: CASARTGGVTEAFF. The CDR3 DNA sequence: TGCGCCAGCGCCAGGACAGGGGGTGTCACTGAAGCTTTCTTT.

The chain carries TRBV4-2 and TRBJ2-4, with 11 nucleotides matching TRBD1. J lost 7 bases, V lost 1 base, and 3 bases had no gene match. The CDR3 is 15 amino acids. Germline lookup yields CDR1 LGHNA and CDR2 YNFKEQ. CDR3 sequence reads: CASSQGDRGVNIQYF. Written as DNA, the CDR3 is TGTGCCAGCAGCCAAGGGGACAGGGGGGTGAACATTCAGTACTTC.